The TCR beta chain under discussion was sequenced for a study of cytomegalovirus exposure and HLA in healthy donors. 13 Jbeta primers and 60 Vbeta primers were used for the PCR. Data came from immunoSEQ multiplex PCR; TCRdb stores just in-frame clones and leaves some out. The sample comprises under 200,000 clones, 77% of which are singletons, and 6% to 8% rests with the top ten. This clone was observed a few times. From germline, CDR1 is SGHRS and CDR2 YFSETQ. Germline trimming cut 0 bases from V and 0 bases from J; bases unmatched to any gene: 2. This CDR3 is built from 17 residues. The chain recombines TRBV5-1 with TRBJ2-1; 11 nucleotides agree with TRBD2. The sequencing sample was made of PBMCs. The clonotype comes from a male donor in good health and CMV-seropositive. The DNA for the CDR3 is TGCGCCAGCAGCTTGGACGGACTAGCGGGCTCCTACAATGAGCAGTTCTTC. It specifies CASSLDGLAGSYNEQFF.